This T cell receptor beta chain is drawn from a study of blood T cells in healthy people across ages. Total RNA, at least 5 micrograms per sample, came from PBMCs. A second about 6 to 12 cycle PCR used barcoded and J-beta primers. TCRdb reprocessed the 5' RACE reads via MiXCR and lists one record per CDR3 protein. The data show over 700,000 distinct CDR3 sequences, roughly 25% seen once. This CDR3 contains 15 residues. Trimming stripped 8 bases from V and 0 bases from J, with 14 bases between. These same records also appear under a second study, on T cells of mothers and their children. As that report states: The yield was over 8.5 million TCR beta CDR3 reads from each mother and around 3.3 million from each child. The study found slightly higher but non-significant overlap in related versus unrelated mother-child pairs.

The V call is TRBV12-3 or TRBV12-4, the J call TRBJ1-3; D is ambiguous. This TCR derives from a boy aged 5-17 years in good health. Sample: blood. The CDR3 sequence is CASGTGRSSGNTIYF. CDR3 DNA sequence: TGTGCCAGCGGAACCGGACGGAGCTCTGGAAACACCATATATTTT.